This passage covers 8 T cell receptor beta chains from one sample sequenced in a study of OX40 agonist ivuxolimab in advanced cancers. TCRdb's table, derived via immunoSEQ multiplex PCR, lists solely in-frame clones and lacks some. Of about 81,000 clones in the sample, around 80% were seen once. The sample was CD4+ or CD8+ T cells sorted from blood, taken in a trial of the OX40 agonist ivuxolimab. These receptors originate from an adult with an advanced solid tumor such as melanoma, head and neck, liver or kidney cancer.

V gene TRBV10-3 combines with J gene TRBJ2-1; D is unclear. Germline V gene sequence: CDR1 ENHRY, CDR2 SYGVKD. The length of the CDR3 is 12 residues. Trimming shortened V by 8 bases and J by 5 bases, and 10 bases separated the two germline ends. The CDR3 loop is CAIDSSDNEQFF. CDR3 DNA: TGTGCCATCGATTCCAGTGACAATGAGCAGTTCTTC.

V and J are TRBV7-2 and TRBJ2-2, with 12 bases that match TRBD2. The CDR3 runs 16 residues. CDR1 and CDR2 from the germline V gene are SGHTA and FQGNSA. The ends lost 4 bases at V and 4 bases at J; junction bases unmatched: 4. CDR3 amino acids: CASSSLAGGPTGELFF. The DNA for the CDR3 is TGTGCCAGCAGCTCCCTAGCGGGAGGGCCCACCGGGGAGCTGTTTTTT. Looking up the rest from reference TRBV7-2 and TRBJ2-2 gives the full variable domain: GAGVSQSPSNKVTEKGKDVELRCDPISGHTALYWYRQSLGQGLEFLIYFQGNSAPDKSGLPSDRFSAERTGGSVSTLTIQRTQQEDSAVYLCASSSLAGGPTGELFFGEGSRLTVL.

V usage is TRBV19 and J usage is TRBJ2-1, with D possibly being TRBD1 or TRBD2 (5 bases each). CDR3 size: 16 residues. From germline, CDR1 is LNHDA and CDR2 SQIVND (reference sequence). V dropped 5 bases and J dropped 3 bases, with 17 bases sitting between them. For the CDR3, the DNA is TGTGCCAGTAGTTCCCGGGACGGACCCTTCTACAATGAGCAGTTCTTC. It translates to CASSSRDGPFYNEQFF.

The chain recombines TRBV18 with TRBJ2-3; TRBD2 agrees at 11 bases. After removal of 6 bases from V and 4 bases from J, the junction contained 6 bases not matched to a gene. CDR1 is KGHSH and CDR2 is LQKENI in the germline V gene. This CDR3 comprises 15 residues. This CDR3 reads CASSVAGGPADTQYF. The CDR3 DNA follows: TGTGCCAGCTCTGTAGCGGGAGGGCCCGCAGATACGCAGTATTTT. Complete variable domain (other parts from reference TRBV18 and TRBJ2-3): NAGVMQNPRHLVRRRGQEARLRCSPMKGHSHVYWYRQLPEEGLKFMVYLQKENIIDESGMPKERFSAEFPKEGPSILRIQQVVRGDSAAYFCASSVAGGPADTQYFGPGTRLTVL.

The chain uses TRBV5-5 and TRBJ2-5; the match to TRBD2 covers 8 bases. The V segment lost 0 bases and the J segment 1 base; nucleotides outside the gene matches: 5. CDR3 length equals 16 residues. Germline CDR1 and CDR2: SGHKS and YYEKEE (reference sequence). The CDR3 reads CASSLAGLGRQETQYF. CDR3 coding DNA: TGTGCCAGCAGCTTGGCGGGACTAGGTCGCCAAGAGACCCAGTACTTC.

A remark on this clone: Compared with germline, one end of the junction differs, possibly owing to a read error. The CDR3 DNA reads as TGCGCCAGCAGCTTGGCTGGGGTGGTCAACTTTGGCTACACCTTC. This gives the protein CASSLAGVVNFGYTF. This rearrangement joins TRBV5-1 to TRBJ1-2; D is undetermined. Looked up from germline, CDR1 is SGHRS and CDR2 is YFSETQ. The CDR3 runs to 15 residues.

The rearrangement links TRBV27 to TRBJ1-5; possible D gene TRBD1, 5 bases. The CDR3 loop spans 13 amino acids. The germline CDR1 and CDR2 sequences are MNHEY and SMNVEV (reference sequence). Between the trimmed V and J ends, which lost 6 bases and 5 bases, there was a span of 11 bases. CDR3 sequence: CASSLGRYQPQHF. The CDR3 coding sequence is TGTGCCAGCAGCCTGGGGCGTTATCAGCCCCAGCATTTT.

The chain carries TRBV5-6 and TRBJ1-1; D may be TRBD1 (5 bases). CDR3 size: 16 residues. Trimming took 2 bases from V and 0 from J, leaving 14 bases between them. Germline values: CDR1 SGHDT, CDR2 YYEEEE. CDR3 in DNA: TGTGCCAGCAGCTTTTACCCCCAGGGAATGAACACTGAAGCTTTCTTT. Protein: CASSFYPQGMNTEAFF. Supplemented by reference TRBV5-6 and TRBJ1-1, the full variable domain reads DAGVTQSPTHLIKTRGQQVTLRCSPKSGHDTVSWYQQALGQGPQFIFQYYEEEERQRGNFPDRFSGHQFPNYSSELNVNALLLGDSALYLCASSFYPQGMNTEAFFGQGTRLTVV.